These T cell receptor beta chains were read from a single sample in a study of cytomegalovirus exposure and HLA in healthy donors. Measured with immunoSEQ multiplex PCR; TCRdb has only the in-frame clones, and not every one. The sample records about 82,000 clones, about four fifths being singletons. Sequencing input: PBMCs. Source of these receptors: a male donor in good health and CMV-seropositive. Both conserved end residues are part of each CDR3. The order of the fields is CDR3 DNA, CDR3 protein, J gene, clone size, V gene, D gene. The D gene is left open where the match is weak. Size values are once, few and many counts, or a class for expanded clones, and some rows have none.

TGTGCCAGCAGCCCGAGGAGGGGGCCCCAGTACTTC	CASSPRRGPQYF	TRBJ2-5	once	TRBV7-9	-
TGTGCCAGCAGTGAATTCGCGGGGAACACTGAAGCTTTCTTT	CASSEFAGNTEAFF	TRBJ1-1	-	TRBV25-1	-
TGTGCCAGCAGCCGAACAGGGGGCGCATGGAGTCAGCCCCAGCATTTT	CASSRTGGAWSQPQHF	TRBJ1-5	few	TRBV5-6	TRBD1
TGTGCCAGCAGCCCTGGTGTGTGGGCCGAGTTCTTC	CASSPGVWAEFF	TRBJ2-1	-	TRBV5-4	-
TGTGCCAGCAGCTTGCAACAGGGAAGGGAAGTGAGGGGCTACACCTTC	CASSLQQGREVRGYTF	TRBJ1-2	-	TRBV7-2	-
TGTGCCAGCTCACCACAGCGGACCGAGAACTCTGGAAACACCATATATTTT	CASSPQRTENSGNTIYF	TRBJ1-3	-	TRBV18	-
TGTGCCAGCTCCCCTAATATAGACAGTCAAGAGACCCAGTACTTC	CASSPNIDSQETQYF	TRBJ2-5	-	TRBV18	-
TGTGCCAGTAGTATGATCTGGGCGTCTGGAAACACCATATATTTT	CASSMIWASGNTIYF	TRBJ1-3	-	TRBV19	-
TGTGCCAGCAGCTCTAATAGCGGGAGTCGGCAGTTCTTC	CASSSNSGSRQFF	TRBJ2-1	-	TRBV14	TRBD2
TGTGCCAGCCGGGGGGGGACAAGCTTCGGCAATCAGCCCCAGCATTTT	CASRGGTSFGNQPQHF	TRBJ1-5	once	TRBV19	-
TGTGCCAGCAGGGGGGGGCCCCAGAGAAGTCAGCCCCAGCATTTT	CASRGGPQRSQPQHF	TRBJ1-5	few	TRBV6-5	-
TGTGCCAGCAGTGATTTAATGGGGAGTAACACTGAAGCTTTCTTT	CASSDLMGSNTEAFF	TRBJ1-1	-	TRBV2	-
TGTGCCAGCAGCCCGAGGGGGGGCGCGGATCAGCCCCAGCATTTT	CASSPRGGADQPQHF	TRBJ1-5	-	TRBV7-8	-
TGTGCCAGCAGTAAGAACAGGGGCTACGAGCAGTACTTC	CASSKNRGYEQYF	TRBJ2-7	-	TRBV28	TRBD1
TGTGCCAGCAGTTACCCCGGACAGGGTGTCACTGAAGCTTTCTTT	CASSYPGQGVTEAFF	TRBJ1-1	few	TRBV6-5	TRBD1
TGTGCCAGCAGTTTATCGCCGTGGAGCCACGATGGCTACACCTTC	CASSLSPWSHDGYTF	TRBJ1-2	-	TRBV27	-
TGTGCCAGCTCACCAAGACAGGGGGATAACTATGGCTACACCTTC	CASSPRQGDNYGYTF	TRBJ1-2	-	TRBV18	TRBD1
TGTGCTAGCAGCCCCCCGGGAACAAGCTACAATGAGCAGTTCTTC	CASSPPGTSYNEQFF	TRBJ2-1	-	TRBV7-7	-
TGTGCCAGCAGCTTAGCGGGCAGGGGCCAGGAGCAGTACTTC	CASSLAGRGQEQYF	TRBJ2-7	-	TRBV7-2	-
TGCGCCAGCAGCCGTGCACCCTCATCGCCTAATCAAGAGACCCAGTACTTC	CASSRAPSSPNQETQYF	TRBJ2-5	-	TRBV4-1	-
TGTGCCAGCAGTTACGGGACAGCGAACACCGGGGAGCTGTTTTTT	CASSYGTANTGELFF	TRBJ2-2	-	TRBV6-5	TRBD1
TGTGCCAGCAGCCTAATAAACACCGGGGAGCTGTTTTTT	CASSLINTGELFF	TRBJ2-2	few	TRBV5-4	-
TGTGCCAGCAGCTCCGGGGACTACAATGAGCAGTTCTTC	CASSSGDYNEQFF	TRBJ2-1	-	TRBV11-3	-
TGTGCCAGCAGCGCGACCGGGACTGTGACCTACAATGAGCAGTTCTTC	CASSATGTVTYNEQFF	TRBJ2-1	-	TRBV9	-
TGTGCCAGCAGCGCCCCCCGGGGGGGCTTCGTCTACGAGCAGTACTTC	CASSAPRGGFVYEQYF	TRBJ2-7	-	TRBV7-9	TRBD2
TGTGCCAGCAGCCACGACGGGTGGCGTGAGGGCTACACCTTC	CASSHDGWREGYTF	TRBJ1-2	few	TRBV4-2	-
TGTGCCAGCCGACCCCTGGGACAGGGGGTAAGAGAGACCCAGTACTTC	CASRPLGQGVRETQYF	TRBJ2-5	-	TRBV28	TRBD1
TGCAGCGTTGTGACAGGCGCCTACACTGAAGCTTTCTTT	CSVVTGAYTEAFF	TRBJ1-1	few	TRBV29-1	-
TGTGCCAGCTCACCTCCGTCGAGGGGGCCGGGCGAGCAGTACTTC	CASSPPSRGPGEQYF	TRBJ2-7	-	TRBV18	TRBD1
TGTGCCAGCAGCGCCACGGTGGCCGGGGAGCTGTTTTTT	CASSATVAGELFF	TRBJ2-2	-	TRBV9	-
TGTGCCAGCAGTGAATTCGAGGAACCCTACGAGCAGTACTTC	CASSEFEEPYEQYF	TRBJ2-7	-	TRBV6-1	-
TGTGCCAGCAGCCCCGGAGCGTACACTGAAGCTTTCTTT	CASSPGAYTEAFF	TRBJ1-1	-	TRBV5-4	-
TGTGCCAGCAGTGACTCGGGGGGGTACTATGGCTACACCTTC	CASSDSGGYYGYTF	TRBJ1-2	-	TRBV6-4	-
TGTGCCAGCCCGAGGGAAGCTTCTTCCTCTGGGGCCAACGTCCTGACTTTC	CASPREASSSGANVLTF	TRBJ2-6	-	TRBV2	-
TGCGCCAGCAGACAAGCCTCCGGCCAGGGGGTTTACGAGCAGTACTTC	CASRQASGQGVYEQYF	TRBJ2-7	-	TRBV5-1	TRBD1
TGTGCCAGCAGTTACTCAGGGGTCCCGAATGGCTACACCTTC	CASSYSGVPNGYTF	TRBJ1-2	-	TRBV6-5	-
TGTGCCAGCAGCTTAGGGGGGGTGCAGTACTTC	CASSLGGVQYF	TRBJ2-7	-	TRBV5-6	-
TGTGCCAGCAGCCGCCTGGGGACAGAGACCCCCGAGCAGTACTTC	CASSRLGTETPEQYF	TRBJ2-7	few	TRBV7-9	TRBD1
TGTGCCAGCAGTGATCTAGCGGGGGAGGGAGATACGCAGTATTTT	CASSDLAGEGDTQYF	TRBJ2-3	-	TRBV28	TRBD2
TGTGCCAGCAGGCGACTAGCGGCTGAGCAGTTCTTC	CASRRLAAEQFF	TRBJ2-1	-	TRBV2	TRBD2
TGTGCCAGCAGCACGTACGGCAAAAACATTCAGTACTTC	CASSTYGKNIQYF	TRBJ2-4	-	TRBV7-9	-
TGTGCCAGCAGTTTTATTGAGCAGAAGGCGGCATACGAGCAGTACTTC	CASSFIEQKAAYEQYF	TRBJ2-7	-	TRBV11-2	-
TGTGCCACCAGCAGCGGACCTAGCGGGAGGGCCCTAGGCGAGCAGTTCTTC	CATSSGPSGRALGEQFF	TRBJ2-1	-	TRBV15	TRBD2
TGTGCCAGCAGTTCGGACAGGCAAGAGACCCAGTACTTC	CASSSDRQETQYF	TRBJ2-5	-	TRBV11-3	TRBD1
TGCGCCAGCAGCCCGGACGGTCCGGGGCAGCCCCAGCATTTT	CASSPDGPGQPQHF	TRBJ1-5	-	TRBV5-1	-
TGCGCCAGCAGCTCGTCGCAGGGGCACTACGAGCAGTACTTC	CASSSSQGHYEQYF	TRBJ2-7	-	TRBV5-1	-
TGTGCCAGCAGTCGTACAGGGACCTACGAGCAGTACTTC	CASSRTGTYEQYF	TRBJ2-7	-	TRBV6-5	-
TGTGCCAGCACTCCACTAGCGGACCCCTCCTACGAGCAGTACTTC	CASTPLADPSYEQYF	TRBJ2-7	-	TRBV6-1	TRBD2
TGTGCCAGCAGCGACAGGGCCCTTAGCACAGATACGCAGTATTTT	CASSDRALSTDTQYF	TRBJ2-3	-	TRBV2	TRBD1
TGCGCCAGCAGCGCAGGTAGCACAGATACGCAGTATTTT	CASSAGSTDTQYF	TRBJ2-3	few	TRBV4-3	-
TGTGCCAGCTCCGATCGGTCGCAGGCCACAGATACGCAGTATTTT	CASSDRSQATDTQYF	TRBJ2-3	-	TRBV28	-
TGTGCCACCGGACAGGGGGGTACTCAGCCCCAGCATTTT	CATGQGGTQPQHF	TRBJ1-5	-	TRBV15	TRBD1
TGCGCCAGCAGCCAAGGAGCTCTGAGCTCCTACGAGCAGTACTTC	CASSQGALSSYEQYF	TRBJ2-7	-	TRBV4-1	-